The rows below give T cell receptor beta chains drawn from one sample of a study of cytomegalovirus exposure and HLA in healthy donors. The data were produced by immunoSEQ multiplex PCR, yet TCRdb's version contains in-frame clones alone and is incomplete. This table lists under 150,000 clones. Sequencing was performed on PBMCs. The receptors were sampled from a man aged 40-49 years in good health and CMV-seronegative. Each CDR3 is given with its conserved first and last residue. D genes are given only for firm matches.

d_call,v_call,j_call,cdr3_nt,cdr3_aa
TRBD1,TRBV12-5,TRBJ2-5,TGTGCTAGTGGTTTGGTACAGGGGTTTAAAGAGACCCAGTACTTC,CASGLVQGFKETQYF
NA,TRBV4-3,TRBJ1-2,TGCGCCAGCAGCCAAGGATTGGCAGTAAACTATGGCTACACCTTC,CASSQGLAVNYGYTF
NA,TRBV4-3,TRBJ2-7,TGCGCCAGCAGCCAAGATCGGAGGGAGCAGTACTTC,CASSQDRREQYF
TRBD1,TRBV4-3,TRBJ2-2,TGCGCCAGCAGCCAAGAGGGACAGGGGAGTAGGACCGGGGAGCTGTTTTTT,CASSQEGQGSRTGELFF
TRBD1,TRBV2,TRBJ1-3,TGTGCCAGCACCGAAAGGGGGGACAGGGGCCCCAGCTCTGGAAACACCATATATTTT,CASTERGDRGPSSGNTIYF
NA,TRBV4-3,TRBJ1-2,TGCGCCAGCAGCCAACTCGACGGGAACTATGGCTACACCTTC,CASSQLDGNYGYTF
NA,TRBV6-5,TRBJ1-1,TGTGCCAGCAGTTACGCCAGGGGCACTGAAGCTTTCTTT,CASSYARGTEAFF
TRBD1,TRBV28,TRBJ1-2,TGTGCCAGCAGTTTAGGGACAGGGCCTCACTATGGCTACACCTTC,CASSLGTGPHYGYTF
NA,TRBV6-5,TRBJ1-2,TGTGCCAGCAGTGCTAGGGGCAGCTCTAACTATGGCTACACCTTC,CASSARGSSNYGYTF
NA,TRBV6-5,TRBJ2-3,TGTGCCAGCAGTTACTACCGAGGGAGCACAGATACGCAGTATTTT,CASSYYRGSTDTQYF
NA,TRBV25-1,TRBJ1-1,TGTGCCAGCAGTGAATCCGGGGTAGGGAACACTGAAGCTTTCTTT,CASSESGVGNTEAFF
NA,TRBV2,TRBJ1-2,TGTGCCAGCAGTGAGACGATTAGCCGCCGTGGCTACACCTTC,CASSETISRRGYTF
TRBD2,TRBV4-2,TRBJ2-1,TGTGCCAGCAGTGGGAGCACTAGCGGGGGAGGAAAGGAGCAGTTCTTC,CASSGSTSGGGKEQFF
TRBD1,TRBV7-2,TRBJ2-7,TGTGCCAGCAGCGAGCAAGACAGGGGTTACGAGCAGTACTTC,CASSEQDRGYEQYF
TRBD1,TRBV20-1,TRBJ1-6,TGCAGTGCTCGACAGGGTGCCCCCCTCCACTTT,CSARQGAPLHF
TRBD2,TRBV5-1,TRBJ2-1,TGCGCCAGCAGCCCAGGACTAGCGGGGGGCCACAATGAGCAGTTCTTC,CASSPGLAGGHNEQFF
TRBD1,TRBV5-1,TRBJ2-7,TGCGCCAGCAGCTTGACCCTGACAGGGGGCGGCGAGCAGTACTTC,CASSLTLTGGGEQYF
TRBD2,TRBV7-2,TRBJ2-7,TGTGCCAGCAGCATCTTTAGCGGGGGGCCCTACGAGCAGTACTTC,CASSIFSGGPYEQYF
TRBD1,TRBV2,TRBJ2-7,TGTGCCAGCAGTGAAAGGGGGCTTTTCTACGAGCAGTACTTC,CASSERGLFYEQYF
NA,TRBV7-3,TRBJ2-5,TGTGCCAGCAGCCTACTTCGAGTCCCTATGAACTACCAAGAGACCCAGTACTTC,CASSLLRVPMNYQETQYF
NA,TRBV6-6,TRBJ1-4,TGTGCCAGCAGTAGAGAGTCAGGAACCAATGAAAAACTGTTTTTT,CASSRESGTNEKLFF
NA,TRBV2,TRBJ1-4,TGTGCCAGCAGTGTTGGAGACTTGGGAAAACTGTTTTTT,CASSVGDLGKLFF
TRBD1,TRBV7-7,TRBJ1-4,TGTGCCAGCAGCTTACGGCAGGGGGGAGGTGAAAAACTGTTTTTT,CASSLRQGGGEKLFF
NA,TRBV11-3,TRBJ2-3,TGTGCCAGCAGCTTAAGCCGGACAACAGATACGCAGTATTTT,CASSLSRTTDTQYF
TRBD1,TRBV9,TRBJ1-6,TGTGCCAGCAGCGCACCGGGACAGGGAAATTTAGCCCTCCACTTT,CASSAPGQGNLALHF
NA,TRBV9,TRBJ1-6,TGTGCCAGCAGCGTATCAGGGACATCAAATAATTCACCCCTCCACTTT,CASSVSGTSNNSPLHF
NA,TRBV25-1,TRBJ2-7,TGTGCCAGCAGTGTAAACTACGAGCAGTACTTC,CASSVNYEQYF
NA,TRBV28,TRBJ1-2,TGTGCCAGCAGCATATACGGGGACTATGGCTACACCTTC,CASSIYGDYGYTF
TRBD2,TRBV10-3,TRBJ2-5,TGTGCCATCAGTGGGACTAGCGGGGGGGCCGAGGAGACCCAGTACTTC,CAISGTSGGAEETQYF
NA,TRBV5-1,TRBJ1-1,TGCGCCAGCAGCCTGTCAACCGGGTGGGACACTGAAGCTTTCTTT,CASSLSTGWDTEAFF
NA,TRBV19,TRBJ2-1,TGTGCCAGTAGTATAGATGAGGAGGAGGAGCAGTTCTTC,CASSIDEEEEQFF
TRBD1,TRBV4-1,TRBJ1-6,TGCGCCAGCAGCCAAGGCGGCAGGGGGCAAGGGTCACCCCTCCACTTT,CASSQGGRGQGSPLHF
TRBD1,TRBV28,TRBJ1-6,TGTGCCAGCAGTTTCGGCCGACAGGGTTATAATTCACCCCTCCACTTT,CASSFGRQGYNSPLHF
TRBD1,TRBV5-4,TRBJ1-2,TGTGCCAGCAGCTTGAGGACAGGCGGCTACACCTTC,CASSLRTGGYTF
TRBD1,TRBV7-3,TRBJ2-7,TGTGCCAGCAGCTTAGGGACAGGGCCGAGGTACGAGCAGTACTTC,CASSLGTGPRYEQYF
NA,TRBV6-1,TRBJ2-5,TGTGCCAGCACTAAGACAGGTAGCCAAGAGACCCAGTACTTC,CASTKTGSQETQYF
NA,TRBV9,TRBJ1-4,TGTGCCAGCAGCCCAGGGGTCCGGGGTGAAAAACTGTTTTTT,CASSPGVRGEKLFF
TRBD1,TRBV19,TRBJ2-2,TGTGCCAGTACCGGGACAGGGGGCACCGGGGAGCTGTTTTTT,CASTGTGGTGELFF
TRBD2,TRBV4-1,TRBJ2-3,TGCGCCAGCAGCCAACCGCCAAGCGGGGGGGTCGATACGCAGTATTTT,CASSQPPSGGVDTQYF
NA,TRBV28,TRBJ1-2,TGTGCCACTGCCGGGAAGAACTATGGCTACACCTTC,CATAGKNYGYTF
NA,TRBV10-3,TRBJ2-4,TGTGCCATCCTTCTAGCGGCCAAAAACATTCAGTACTTC,CAILLAAKNIQYF
NA,TRBV2,TRBJ2-1,TGTGCCATCCGTCAGGGCCCGAAGGAGGGTGAGCAGTTCTTC,CAIRQGPKEGEQFF
NA,TRBV13,TRBJ1-4,TGTGCCAGCACCCGATTACTCGGGGGAAATGAAAAACTGTTTTTT,CASTRLLGGNEKLFF
TRBD1,TRBV5-1,TRBJ2-7,TGCGCCAGCAGCTCTACAGGGGGCGAGCAGTACTTC,CASSSTGGEQYF
TRBD1,TRBV25-1,TRBJ1-3,TGTGCCAGCAGCTTTGCAGGGGGAGACACCATATATTTT,CASSFAGGDTIYF
TRBD1,TRBV2,TRBJ1-5,TGTGCCAGCAGTCGACAGGGGAGCCAGCCCCAGCATTTT,CASSRQGSQPQHF
NA,TRBV5-1,TRBJ2-3,TGCGCCAGCAGCTCCGGGACACAAAGCACAGATACGCAGTATTTT,CASSSGTQSTDTQYF
NA,TRBV7-2,TRBJ2-3,TGTGCCAGCAGCTTGATAGAGGATACGCAGTATTTT,CASSLIEDTQYF
NA,TRBV15,TRBJ2-1,TGTGCCACCAGCAGAGTCCCCCAGGGGGGCGATGAGCAGTTCTTC,CATSRVPQGGDEQFF
TRBD2,TRBV4-3,TRBJ2-1,TGCGCCAGCAGCCAAGATCGGACTAGCGGGCGGTACAATGAGCAGTTCTTC,CASSQDRTSGRYNEQFF
NA,TRBV5-6,TRBJ2-3,TGTGCCAGCAGCTCCCCCCCGAGGCTCTCGGAAATAAGCACAGATACGCAGTATTTT,CASSSPPRLSEISTDTQYF
TRBD1,TRBV5-1,TRBJ2-3,TGCGCCAGCAGCTTGGGACAGGGTAAAGATACGCAGTATTTT,CASSLGQGKDTQYF